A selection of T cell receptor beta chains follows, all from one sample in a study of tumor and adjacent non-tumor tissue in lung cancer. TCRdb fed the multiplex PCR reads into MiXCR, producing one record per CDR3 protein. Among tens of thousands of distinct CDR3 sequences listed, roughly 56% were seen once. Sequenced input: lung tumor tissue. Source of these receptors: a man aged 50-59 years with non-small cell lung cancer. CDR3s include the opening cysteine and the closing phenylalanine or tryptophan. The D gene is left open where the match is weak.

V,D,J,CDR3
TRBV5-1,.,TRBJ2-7,CASSLEARAYEQYF
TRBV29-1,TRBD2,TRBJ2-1,CSVELLSGGQSEQFF
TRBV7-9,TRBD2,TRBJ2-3,CASSQGLAGDTDTQYF
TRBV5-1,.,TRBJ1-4,CASIPLDEKLFF
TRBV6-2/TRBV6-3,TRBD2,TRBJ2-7,CASTYSGRGDSYEQYF
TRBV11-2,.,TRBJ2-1,CASSLLSIGDEQFF
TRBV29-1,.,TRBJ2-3,CSVEDGQGTGADTQCF
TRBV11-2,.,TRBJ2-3,CTSSPKDTQYF
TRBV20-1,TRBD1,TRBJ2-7,CSARSDRSYEQYF
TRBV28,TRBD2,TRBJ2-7,CASSPSGSRGEQYF
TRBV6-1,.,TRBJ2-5,CAISGWVWETQYF
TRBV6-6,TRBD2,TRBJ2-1,CASSQLGLAGAYSEQFF
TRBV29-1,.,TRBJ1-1,CSVELLANAEAFF
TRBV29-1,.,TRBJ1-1,CNVGQPNTEAIF
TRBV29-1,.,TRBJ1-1,CSVELRLYTEAFF
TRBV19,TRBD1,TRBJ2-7,CASRPGTGGKRYEQYF
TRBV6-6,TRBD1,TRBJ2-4,CASSYVQGAKNIQYF
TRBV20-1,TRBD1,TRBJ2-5,CSTRQGAETKYF
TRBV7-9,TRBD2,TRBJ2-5,CASSSISFGLAEETQYF
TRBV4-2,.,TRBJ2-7,CASSQVTRDSNEQYF
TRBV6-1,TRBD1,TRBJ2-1,CASRDRGFSYNEQFF
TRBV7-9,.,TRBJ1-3,CASSFLGELGTIYF
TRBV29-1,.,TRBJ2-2,CSAYKSTGGLFF
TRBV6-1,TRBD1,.,CASCDSGGGGTDTQHF
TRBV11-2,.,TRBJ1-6,CASSFSGHNYSSPIHF
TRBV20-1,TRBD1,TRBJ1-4,CSAGQGEGKLFF
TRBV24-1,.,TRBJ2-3,CATSESSVNTDTQYF
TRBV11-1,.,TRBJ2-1,CASSLEGADNEEFF
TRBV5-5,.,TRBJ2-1,CASSLEGLNEQFF